This TCR beta chain appears in the sequencing data of a study of blood T cell repertoires in COVID-19. Whole-study context: Acute and convalescent COVID-19 samples came from the United States, Italy and Spain. In each case, the material was cDNA or gDNA derived from T cells, B-cell-depleted T cells, or PBMCs.

The assay was immunoSEQ multiplex PCR, and TCRdb's table has in-frame clones only and misses some. The sample lists approximately 280,000 clones, around 88% seen once, with approximately 2% in the top ten. The germline V gene has CDR1 MNHEY and CDR2 SVGAGI. Between the trimmed V and J ends, which lost 0 bases and 6 bases, there was a span of 8 bases. CDR3 size: 13 residues. The chain has TRBV6-5 and TRBJ1-1, with D unclear. This TCR derives from a woman between 25 and 40 years old who had recovered from COVID-19. Specimen: peripheral blood. CDR3 DNA sequence: TGTGCCAGCAGTTACTCGAGTAATGCTGAAGCTTTCTTT. Translated: CASSYSSNAEAFF.